This T cell receptor (beta chain) was identified in a study of CD8 T cells in cerebrospinal fluid in Alzheimer's disease. Study overall: Plate-based nested PCR sequencing and droplet-based sequencing measured CSF T cell clonal expansion. Study-wide findings and caveats: Alzheimer's patients were not enriched for EBV-specific clones, which were not the most expanded.

TCRdb reprocessed the 10x single-cell sequencing reads and keeps a single row for each CDR3 protein, giving no DNA. This sample's table has 1,500 to 2,000 distinct CDR3 sequences. This clonotype is labeled medium-sized based on frequency. The antigen remains undetermined. The sequence came from a human donor in good health. The sequenced sample was cerebrospinal fluid.

This CDR3 is CASSKTVPGPTYGYTF. The rearrangement uses TRBV21-1 and TRBJ1-2; TCRdb designates TRBD1, a call that cannot be tested without DNA. TRBV21-1 is tagged as a pseudogene. There are 16 residues in the CDR3.